What follows is one T cell receptor beta chain and its context. These data originate in a study of blood T cell repertoires in COVID-19. Study overall: COVID-19 samples from acute and convalescent phases originated in the United States, Italy and Spain. PBMCs, B-cell-depleted T cells, or T cells were the source of the cDNA or gDNA that made up the material.

There are 15 residues in the CDR3. Germline V CDR1 and CDR2: SGHAT, FQNNGV. Trimming at V came to 3 bases and at J to 6 bases, leaving 6 bases not matched to a gene. Original methodology: Estimation of nucleated cell counts was performed using reference gene primer amplification. Assay: immunoSEQ multiplex PCR; the TCRdb copy retains only in-frame clones and omits some. V and J calls and clone size are copied from that table; D and trimming were computed from the DNA. This table holds 410,000 or so clones, roughly 90% found once. The chain carries TRBV11-2 and TRBJ2-1; TRBD1 aligns across 9 bases. Sample: peripheral blood. The receptor was isolated from a woman in her thirties with active or convalescent COVID-19. The CDR3, as DNA: TGTGCCAGCAGCTTTACCCCGGACAGGGGCAATGAGCAGTTCTTC. This codes for CASSFTPDRGNEQFF.